The sequence of this T cell receptor (beta chain) was determined in a study of OX40 agonist ivuxolimab in advanced cancers. A note on this clone: Its specificity is not known.

Assay: immunoSEQ multiplex PCR; the TCRdb copy retains only in-frame clones and omits some. The sample carries roughly 66,000 clones, 65% to 90% recorded once. General study results and limits: Researchers did not establish what antigens the expanded peripheral T cells target.

CDR3 length: 16 amino acids. Germline V CDR1 and CDR2: MGHRA, YSYEKL. The germline V and J ends were trimmed by 0 bases and 8 bases, with 19 bases remaining between them. The chain links TRBV4-1 to TRBJ1-1; D gene unclear. The clonotype originates from an adult with an advanced solid tumor such as melanoma, head and neck, liver or kidney cancer. Sequenced here: CD4+ or CD8+ T cells sorted from blood, sampled in a trial of the OX40 agonist ivuxolimab. This CDR3 is CASSQESGFRVGEAFF. DNA of the CDR3: TGCGCCAGCAGCCAAGAAAGCGGCTTTAGGGTCGGCGAAGCTTTCTTT.